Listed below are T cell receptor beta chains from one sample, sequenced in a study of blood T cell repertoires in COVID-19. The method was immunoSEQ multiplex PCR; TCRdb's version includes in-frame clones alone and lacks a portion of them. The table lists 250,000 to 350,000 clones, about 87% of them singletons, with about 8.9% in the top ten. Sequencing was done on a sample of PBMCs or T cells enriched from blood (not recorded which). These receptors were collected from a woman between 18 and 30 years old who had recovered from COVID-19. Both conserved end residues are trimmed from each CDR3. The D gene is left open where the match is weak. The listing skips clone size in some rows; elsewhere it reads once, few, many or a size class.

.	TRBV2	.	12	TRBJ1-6	ASHTSSYNSPLH
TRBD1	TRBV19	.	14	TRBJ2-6	ASRTGTGAGANVLT
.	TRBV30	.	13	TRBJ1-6	AWREKGGNNSPLH
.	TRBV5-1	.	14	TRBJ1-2	ASSLRSGGRGEGYT
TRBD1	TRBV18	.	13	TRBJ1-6	ASSRGQANNSPLH
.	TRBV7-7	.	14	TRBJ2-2	ASSPIQGTNTGELF
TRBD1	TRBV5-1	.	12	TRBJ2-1	ASSSRDRGDEQF
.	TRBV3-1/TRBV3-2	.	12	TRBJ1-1	ASSQADRNTEAF
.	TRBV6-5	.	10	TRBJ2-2	ASSPLEGELF
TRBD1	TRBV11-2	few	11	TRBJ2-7	ASSPGGIGEQY
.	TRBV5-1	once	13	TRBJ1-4	ASSLGGGPDEKLF
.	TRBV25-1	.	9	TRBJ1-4	ASRGGGKLF
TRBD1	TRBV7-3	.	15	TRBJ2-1	ASSLSRDRGFVNEQF
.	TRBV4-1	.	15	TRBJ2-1	ASSHPAGGSSYNEQF
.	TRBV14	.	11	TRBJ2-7	ASSYTGTNEQY
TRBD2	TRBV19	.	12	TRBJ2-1	ASSWGTRHNEQF
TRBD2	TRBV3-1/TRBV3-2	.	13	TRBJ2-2	ASRHLAGPTGELF
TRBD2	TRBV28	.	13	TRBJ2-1	ASRARLAEYNEQF
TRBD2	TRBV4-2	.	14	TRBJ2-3	ASSRTSATSTDTQY
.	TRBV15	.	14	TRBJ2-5	ATSRSGVLLGETQY
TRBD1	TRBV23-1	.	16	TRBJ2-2	ASSQFSTFRGNAGELF
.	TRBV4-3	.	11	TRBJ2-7	ASSLASDYEQY